The sequence of this T cell receptor beta chain was determined in a study of blood T cell repertoires in COVID-19. The overall study: Both acute and convalescent COVID-19 samples were obtained from the United States, Italy and Spain.

Clones were read by immunoSEQ multiplex PCR, and TCRdb kept only the in-frame ones, dropping some. In the table there are roughly 150,000 clones, roughly 80% of which are singletons. This CDR3 is built from 15 residues. V was pared by 4 bases and J by 7 bases, with 12 bases of the junction left unmatched. CDR1 and CDR2 (germline): SGHVS, FNYEAQ. The receptor was derived from a man in his sixties with acute or convalescent COVID-19. The material sequenced was peripheral blood. The V and J genes are TRBV7-6 and TRBJ2-5; 7 nucleotides match TRBD1. CDR3 DNA: TGTGCCAGCAGCTCGATTCGACAGGGTGGAGGGACCCAGTACTTC. Protein sequence: CASSSIRQGGGTQYF.